The 6 T cell receptor beta chains given below trace back to one sample, sequenced in a study of T-cell memory formation after mild COVID-19. TCRdb reprocessed the 5' RACE reads via MiXCR and lists one record per CDR3 protein. The sample consists of hundreds of thousands of distinct CDR3 sequences, around 27% of them appearing once. The sample taken for sequencing was PBMCs or a T cell subset sorted from them (not recorded which). These receptors were taken from an adult woman who had mild COVID-19 (a few samples of this study predate the infection). Cell type and time point are not known.

The chain uses TRBV20-1 and TRBJ2-1; 15 nucleotides align to TRBD2. The CDR3 covers 17 residues. After removal of 3 bases from V and 4 bases from J, the junction contained 7 bases not matched to a gene. Per the germline V gene, CDR1 is DFQATT and CDR2 is SNEGSKA (reference sequence). CDR3 nucleotide sequence: TGCAGTGCTAGCGGACTAGCGGGAGGGCCCGGGTACAATGAGCAGTTCTTC. It codes for CSASGLAGGPGYNEQFF.

The chain combines TRBV30 with TRBJ1-6, with 10 positions matching TRBD1. The CDR3 is 14 amino acids. The germline gives CDR1 GTSNPN, CDR2 SVGIG (reference sequence). J gave up 9 bases and V 4 bases, and 6 bases lay outside the gene matches. In DNA, the CDR3 is TGTGCCTGGATGGGACAGGGGCACGGTTCACCCCTCCACTTT. This encodes CAWMGQGHGSPLHF.

The chain carries TRBV6-2 or TRBV6-3 and TRBJ1-1, with no clear D. This CDR3 region has 12 residues. Looked up from germline, CDR1 is MNHEY and CDR2 is SVGEGT. Trimming took off 3 bases at V and 8 bases at J, with 10 bases between the two ends. In DNA, the CDR3 is TGTGCCAGCAGTTATGGTGTGAAGGAAGCTTTCTTT. Translation: CASSYGVKEAFF.

V gene TRBV5-1 combines with J gene TRBJ2-7; D remains ambiguous. V lost 6 bases and J lost 6, with 4 bases in between. The CDR3 loop spans 9 amino acids. The germline V gene has CDR1 SGHRS and CDR2 YFSETQ. The CDR3 reads CASIAEQYF. Here the CDR3 DNA reads TGCGCCAGCATCGCCGAGCAGTACTTC.

The table lists this clonotype with a few counts. V gene TRBV5-1 combines with J gene TRBJ2-1, with TRBD1 as a possible D gene (6 bases). V was trimmed by 0 bases and J by 2 bases, leaving 9 bases between them. There are 15 residues in the CDR3. Per the germline V gene, CDR1 is SGHRS and CDR2 is YFSETQ. In DNA form, the CDR3 reads TGCGCCAGCAGCTTGGTCCCAGGGGCCTACAATGAGCAGTTCTTC. Encoded protein: CASSLVPGAYNEQFF.

The sample holds a few counts of this clonotype. The J gene is TRBJ2-3, the V gene TRBV10-3; D gene unclear. Trimming took 6 bases from V and 4 from J, leaving 8 bases between them. The CDR3 is made up of 12 amino acids. Germline V lookup: CDR1 ENHRY, CDR2 SYGVKD. In DNA, the CDR3 is TGTGCCATCAGGGACCAGGCAGATACGCAGTATTTT. Amino acid sequence: CAIRDQADTQYF.